This is a list of T cell receptor beta chains from one sample in a study of monozygotic twins with inflammatory bowel disease. After re-calling the 5' RACE reads, TCRdb lists one entry per CDR3 protein, DNA absent. The specimen's table records over 350,000 distinct CDR3 sequences. Input material: blood. All receptors come from a human donor with ulcerative colitis or Crohn's disease, or a healthy co-twin of an affected twin (not recorded which). Both conserved end residues are part of each CDR3.

J: TRBJ2-7
V: TRBV6-6
CDR3: CASSPRTDEQYF

J: TRBJ2-7
V: TRBV7-9
CDR3: CASSVQTGTVHEQYF

J: TRBJ2-3
V: TRBV6-5
CDR3: CASTHAGQQYF

J: TRBJ2-1
V: TRBV2
CDR3: CASSDFAGDYNEQFF

J: TRBJ1-1
V: TRBV7-2
CDR3: CASSLAGKAEAFF

J: TRBJ1-5
V: TRBV19
CDR3: CASTTLGASNQPQHF

J: TRBJ2-3
V: TRBV7-9
CDR3: CASSLGQGRGTDTQYF

J: TRBJ1-5
V: TRBV3-1
CDR3: CASSQTRNQPQHF

J: TRBJ2-2
V: TRBV7-9
CDR3: CASSLVGQEYTGELFF

J: TRBJ2-1
V: TRBV18
CDR3: CASSPPIPGGAGEQFF

J: TRBJ1-2
V: TRBV4-3
CDR3: CASSQEDWGPGDFYGYTF

J: TRBJ1-2
V: TRBV29-1
CDR3: CSVEPNFRGGNF

J: TRBJ2-7
V: TRBV7-2
CDR3: CASSSNRGYEQYF

J: TRBJ2-3
V: TRBV12-3/TRBV12-4
CDR3: CASSLALAGSRDTQYF

J: TRBJ1-1
V: TRBV27
CDR3: CASSKDRGYTEAFF

J: TRBJ1-1
V: TRBV15
CDR3: CATSRSRLRGRITEAFF

J: TRBJ2-5
V: TRBV6-5
CDR3: CATKDRVRETQYF

J: TRBJ2-1
V: TRBV27
CDR3: CASSRDQGQGDEQFF

J: TRBJ2-7
V: TRBV5-1
CDR3: CASSLGQIYEQYF

J: TRBJ1-2
V: TRBV6-1
CDR3: CASSPHRGLEYYGYTF

J: TRBJ2-1
V: TRBV18
CDR3: CASSPPRGGYNEQFF

J: TRBJ2-3
V: TRBV5-6
CDR3: CASRLGWTGDTDTQYF

J: TRBJ2-5
V: TRBV7-7
CDR3: CASSLAAEPSQETQYF

J: TRBJ1-2
V: TRBV7-9
CDR3: CASSLEGQGKDYGYTF

J: TRBJ1-1
V: TRBV5-1
CDR3: CASSLAGRLNTEAFF

J: TRBJ1-6
V: TRBV7-2
CDR3: CASSPQGVPGSPLHF

J: TRBJ2-1
V: TRBV20-1
CDR3: CSAREPRGRGVNEQFF

J: TRBJ2-3
V: TRBV29-1
CDR3: CSVARRPTSTDTQYF

J: TRBJ1-1
V: TRBV30
CDR3: CAWSTFTALNTEAFF

J: TRBJ2-7
V: TRBV7-6
CDR3: CASSFTRDRSSYEQYF

J: TRBJ2-3
V: TRBV4-3
CDR3: CASSQDRLVGTDTQYF

J: TRBJ2-7
V: TRBV18
CDR3: CASSPFRDSFEQYF

J: TRBJ1-5
V: TRBV6-1
CDR3: CASIGTGVVLGNQPQHF